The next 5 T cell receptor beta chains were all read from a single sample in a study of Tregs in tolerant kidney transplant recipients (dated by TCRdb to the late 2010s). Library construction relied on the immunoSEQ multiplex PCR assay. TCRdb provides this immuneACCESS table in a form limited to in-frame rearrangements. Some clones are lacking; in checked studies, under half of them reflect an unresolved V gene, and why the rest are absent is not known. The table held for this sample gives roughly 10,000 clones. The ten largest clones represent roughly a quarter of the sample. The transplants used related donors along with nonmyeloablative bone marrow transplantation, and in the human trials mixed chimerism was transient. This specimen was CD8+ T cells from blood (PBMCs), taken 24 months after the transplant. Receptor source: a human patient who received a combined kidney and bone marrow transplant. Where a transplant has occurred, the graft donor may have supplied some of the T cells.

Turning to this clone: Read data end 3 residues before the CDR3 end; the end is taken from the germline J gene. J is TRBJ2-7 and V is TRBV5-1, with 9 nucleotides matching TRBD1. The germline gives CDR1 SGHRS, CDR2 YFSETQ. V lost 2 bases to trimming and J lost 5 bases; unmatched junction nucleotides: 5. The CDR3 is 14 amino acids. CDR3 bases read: TGCGCCAGCAGCTTCACACAGGGGGCGGACGAG. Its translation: CASSFTQGADE. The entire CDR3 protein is CASSFTQGADEQYF.

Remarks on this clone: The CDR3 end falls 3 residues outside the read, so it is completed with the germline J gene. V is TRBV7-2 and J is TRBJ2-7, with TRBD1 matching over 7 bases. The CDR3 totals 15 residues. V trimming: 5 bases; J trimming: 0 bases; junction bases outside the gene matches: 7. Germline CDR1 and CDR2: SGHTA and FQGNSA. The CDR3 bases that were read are TGTGCCAGCAGCCCCCTTTGGGACAGCTCCTACGAG. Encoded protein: CASSPLWDSSYE. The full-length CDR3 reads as CASSPLWDSSYEQYF.

The covered CDR3 bases are TGCAGTGCTAGGGATCGGACTAGGGGTTCCTACGAG. Its protein is CSARDRTRGSYE. The whole CDR3 protein is CSARDRTRGSYEQYF. The V call is TRBV20-1, the J call TRBJ2-7, with 7 bases fitting TRBD2. The read stops 3 residues short of the end of the CDR3; the missing end is completed from the germline J gene. V was pared by 3 bases and J by 1 base, with 9 bases of the junction left unmatched. Germline V gene lookup returns CDR1 DFQATT and CDR2 SNEGSKA (reference sequence). This CDR3 is 15 amino acids long.

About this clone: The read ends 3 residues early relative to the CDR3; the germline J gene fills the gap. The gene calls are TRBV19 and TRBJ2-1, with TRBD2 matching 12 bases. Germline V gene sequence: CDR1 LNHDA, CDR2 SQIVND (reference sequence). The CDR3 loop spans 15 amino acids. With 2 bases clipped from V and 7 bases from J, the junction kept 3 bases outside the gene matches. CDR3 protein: CASSILAGGDNEQFF. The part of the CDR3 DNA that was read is TGTGCCAGTAGTATACTAGCGGGAGGGGATAATGAG.

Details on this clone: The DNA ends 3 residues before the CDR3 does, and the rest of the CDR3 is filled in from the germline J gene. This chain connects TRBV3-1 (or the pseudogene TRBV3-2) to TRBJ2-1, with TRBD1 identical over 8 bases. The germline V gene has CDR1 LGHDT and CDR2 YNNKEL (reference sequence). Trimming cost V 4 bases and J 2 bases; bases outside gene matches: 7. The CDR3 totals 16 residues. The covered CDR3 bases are TGTGCCAGCAGCCCAAGGCGGACAGGGACCTACAATGAG. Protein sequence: CASSPRRTGTYNE. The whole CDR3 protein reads CASSPRRTGTYNEQFF.